The present T cell receptor beta chain was sequenced within a study of PD-L1 blockade in urothelial cancer. Study in general: Males with bladder-origin urothelial cancer constituted about 85% of the roughly 30 patients. Previous chemotherapy exposure amounted to 0 to 3 regimens for patients.

The CDR3 is 17 residues long. V was clipped by 2 bases and J by 1 base, with 17 bases between them. Germline loops: CDR1 MNHEY, CDR2 SMNVEV (reference sequence). Repertoires were generated with immunoSEQ multiplex PCR, while TCRdb's copy carries only in-frame clones and drops some. The data contain 45,000 to 50,000 clones, roughly 80% of them singletons. As to time point: peripheral blood 6 weeks after treatment start. The source was PBMCs, collected around atezolizumab (anti-PD-L1) treatment. This chain joins TRBV27 and TRBJ2-5, with D maybe TRBD2 (5 bases). The clonotype comes from a man between 65 and 85 years old with urothelial cancer. CDR3: CASSLKGADLSQETQYF. In nucleotides, the CDR3 is TGTGCCAGCAGTTTAAAGGGAGCGGACTTAAGCCAAGAGACCCAGTACTTC.